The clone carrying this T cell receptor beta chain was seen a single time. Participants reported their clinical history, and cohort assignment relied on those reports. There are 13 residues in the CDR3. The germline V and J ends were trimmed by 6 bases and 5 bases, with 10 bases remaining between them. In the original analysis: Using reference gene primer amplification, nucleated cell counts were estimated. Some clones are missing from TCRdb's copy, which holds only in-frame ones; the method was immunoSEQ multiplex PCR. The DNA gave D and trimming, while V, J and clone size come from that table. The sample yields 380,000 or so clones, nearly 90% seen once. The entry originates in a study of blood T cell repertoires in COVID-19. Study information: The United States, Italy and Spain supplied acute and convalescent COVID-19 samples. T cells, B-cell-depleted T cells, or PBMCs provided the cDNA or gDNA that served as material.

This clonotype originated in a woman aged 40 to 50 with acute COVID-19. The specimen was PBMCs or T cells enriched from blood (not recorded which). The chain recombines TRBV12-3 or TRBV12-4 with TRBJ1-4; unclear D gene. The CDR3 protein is CASRRGVNEKLFF. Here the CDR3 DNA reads TGTGCCAGCAGACGTGGAGTGAATGAAAAACTGTTTTTT.